This T cell receptor beta chain was identified in a study of neoadjuvant nivolumab and ipilimumab in lung cancer. The V gene lost 4 bases and the J gene lost 5 bases, with 8 bases spanning the gap. Germline V gene lookup returns CDR1 MNHEY and CDR2 SVGAGI. The CDR3 spans 12 residues. General study points: Only a single major-pathologic-response sample was available for clonality analysis. Resected-tumor TCR richness correlated positively with pretherapy blood richness. TCR richness and clonality were higher in tumors than adjacent uninvolved lung.

As regards this clone: Its antigen is not identified.

The table came from immunoSEQ multiplex PCR; TCRdb's copy has only in-frame clones and leaves some out. This table holds about 26,000 clones, 82% found once. The source is an adult with non-small cell lung cancer. The source material was tumor tissue, sampled after neoadjuvant nivolumab, alone or with ipilimumab, at or shortly before surgery. This chain uses TRBV6-5 with TRBJ1-1; D gene unclear. Here the CDR3 reads CASSLAGTEAFF. CDR3 DNA: TGTGCCAGCAGTTTGGCTGGTACTGAAGCTTTCTTT.